This TCR beta chain is from a study of T cell repertoires in cytomegalovirus infection. On this clonotype: The antigen remains undetermined.

TCRdb called the reads again in MiXCR, with one record for every CDR3 protein. The sample includes some 500,000 distinct CDR3 sequences, 35% to 50% of them seen just once. The CDR3 runs to 14 residues. V was clipped by 4 bases and J by 4 bases, with 10 bases between them. The chain is built from TRBV12-3 or TRBV12-4 and TRBJ2-2; TRBD1 is a possible D gene (5 bases). The sequence was collected from a human donor in good health (CMV status not recorded). Some clones in this sample may be carry-over from other donors' samples. Sequencing used cultured PBMCs, obtained from culture after CMV antigen stimulation. The CDR3 reads CASSSRDVTGELFF. The CDR3 DNA is TGTGCCAGCAGTTCCAGGGATGTCACCGGGGAGCTGTTTTTT.